Listed below are T cell receptor beta chains from one sample, sequenced in a study of cytomegalovirus exposure and HLA in healthy donors. Here immunoSEQ multiplex PCR was the method, and the copy in TCRdb shows in-frame clones only, minus some. Its table records 60,000 to 80,000 clones. Sequenced input: PBMCs. All receptors derive from a boy between 10 and 17 years old in good health and CMV-seronegative. Both conserved end residues are part of each CDR3. D genes are given only for firm matches.

j_call: TRBJ1-2; d_call: TRBD1; v_call: TRBV10-2; cdr3_aa: CASSRAGGVDGYTF; cdr3_nt: TGCGCCAGCAGTAGGGCAGGGGGAGTGGATGGCTACACCTTC
j_call: TRBJ2-1; d_call: TRBD1; v_call: TRBV29-1; cdr3_aa: CSVQTTGLGYEQFF; cdr3_nt: TGCAGCGTTCAAACGACAGGGTTAGGCTATGAGCAGTTCTTC
j_call: TRBJ1-2; d_call: -; v_call: TRBV7-9; cdr3_aa: CASSFPGFPHYGYTF; cdr3_nt: TGTGCCAGCAGCTTCCCGGGATTTCCCCATTATGGCTACACCTTC
j_call: TRBJ1-3; d_call: -; v_call: TRBV18; cdr3_aa: CASSRETGNSGNTIYF; cdr3_nt: TGTGCCAGCTCACGAGAAACAGGGAACTCTGGAAACACCATATATTTT
j_call: TRBJ1-5; d_call: -; v_call: TRBV6-1; cdr3_aa: CASSARDTRSQPQHF; cdr3_nt: TGTGCCAGCAGTGCCCGGGACACCCGCAGTCAGCCCCAGCATTTT
j_call: TRBJ1-5; d_call: -; v_call: TRBV25-1; cdr3_aa: CASSPREWAQPQHF; cdr3_nt: TGTGCCAGCAGTCCTAGGGAGTGGGCACAGCCCCAGCATTTT
j_call: TRBJ2-2; d_call: TRBD1; v_call: TRBV11-3; cdr3_aa: CASRRQGDTGELFF; cdr3_nt: TGTGCCAGCAGGCGACAGGGGGACACCGGGGAGCTGTTTTTT
j_call: TRBJ2-3; d_call: -; v_call: TRBV5-1; cdr3_aa: CASSLRLRDTSDTQYF; cdr3_nt: TGCGCCAGCAGCCTTCGCCTCCGGGACACTTCAGATACGCAGTATTTT
j_call: TRBJ2-1; d_call: TRBD2; v_call: TRBV6-1; cdr3_aa: CASFPSGTYNEQFF; cdr3_nt: TGTGCCAGCTTCCCTAGCGGAACGTACAATGAGCAGTTCTTC
j_call: TRBJ2-7; d_call: -; v_call: TRBV6-4; cdr3_aa: CASSCRDLISYEQYF; cdr3_nt: TGTGCCAGCAGTTGCCGGGACTTGATCTCCTACGAGCAGTACTTC
j_call: TRBJ2-5; d_call: TRBD2; v_call: TRBV29-1; cdr3_aa: CSVVRLAGFQETQYF; cdr3_nt: TGCAGCGTTGTACGGCTAGCGGGCTTCCAAGAGACCCAGTACTTC
j_call: TRBJ2-5; d_call: TRBD2; v_call: TRBV10-3; cdr3_aa: CAISEVTSGQETQYF; cdr3_nt: TGTGCCATCAGTGAGGTGACTAGCGGACAAGAGACCCAGTACTTC
j_call: TRBJ1-1; d_call: TRBD1; v_call: TRBV9; cdr3_aa: CASSVAPATGGGTEAFF; cdr3_nt: TGTGCCAGCAGCGTAGCCCCGGCGACAGGGGGAGGGACTGAAGCTTTCTTT
j_call: TRBJ2-7; d_call: -; v_call: TRBV30; cdr3_aa: CAWSPRERIFREQYF; cdr3_nt: TGTGCCTGGAGTCCCCGGGAAAGGATTTTTCGCGAGCAGTACTTC
j_call: TRBJ1-2; d_call: -; v_call: TRBV20-1; cdr3_aa: CSASNTYGYTF; cdr3_nt: TGCAGTGCTAGTAACACCTATGGCTACACCTTC